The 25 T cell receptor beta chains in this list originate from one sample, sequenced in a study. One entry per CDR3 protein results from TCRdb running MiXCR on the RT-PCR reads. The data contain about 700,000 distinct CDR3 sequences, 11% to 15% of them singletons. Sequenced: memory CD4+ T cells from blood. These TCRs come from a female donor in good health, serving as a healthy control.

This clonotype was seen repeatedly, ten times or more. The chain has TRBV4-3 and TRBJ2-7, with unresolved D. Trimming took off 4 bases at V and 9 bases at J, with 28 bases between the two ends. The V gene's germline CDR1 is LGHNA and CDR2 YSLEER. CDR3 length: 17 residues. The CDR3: CASSREARTLDLRVQYF. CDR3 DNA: TGCGCCAGCAGCCGGGAAGCGAGGACGCTAGACCTACGAGTGCAGTACTTC.

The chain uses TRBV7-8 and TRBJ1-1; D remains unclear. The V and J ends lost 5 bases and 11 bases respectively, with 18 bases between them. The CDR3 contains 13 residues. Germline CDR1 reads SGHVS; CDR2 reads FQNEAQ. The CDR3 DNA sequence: TGTGCCAGCAGCCCTACCCACGTGCCCGGGGCTTTCTTT. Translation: CASSPTHVPGAFF.

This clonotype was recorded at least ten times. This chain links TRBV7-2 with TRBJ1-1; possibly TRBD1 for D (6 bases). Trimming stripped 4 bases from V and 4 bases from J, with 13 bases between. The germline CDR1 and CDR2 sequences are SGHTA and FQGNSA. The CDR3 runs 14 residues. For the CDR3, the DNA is TGTGCCAGCAGCTCCGGGTCAGGGGCCACTGAAGCTTTCTTT. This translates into CASSSGSGATEAFF.

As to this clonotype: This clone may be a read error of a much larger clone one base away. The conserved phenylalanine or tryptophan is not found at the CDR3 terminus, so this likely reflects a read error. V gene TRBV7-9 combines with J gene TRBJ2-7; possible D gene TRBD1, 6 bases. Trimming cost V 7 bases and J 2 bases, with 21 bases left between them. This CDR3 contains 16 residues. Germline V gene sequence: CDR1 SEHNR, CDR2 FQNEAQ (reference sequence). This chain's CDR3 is CASTTILTGTTYEQYL. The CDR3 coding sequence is TGTGCCAGCACCACGATCTTAACCGGGACAACCTACGAGCAGTACTTA.

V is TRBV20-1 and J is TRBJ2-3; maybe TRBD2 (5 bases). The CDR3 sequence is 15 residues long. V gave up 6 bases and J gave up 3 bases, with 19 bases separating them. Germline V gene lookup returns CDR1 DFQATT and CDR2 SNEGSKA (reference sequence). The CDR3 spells CSAMTVRRVTDTQYF. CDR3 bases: TGCAGTGCGATGACGGTACGGCGGGTGACAGATACGCAGTATTTT.

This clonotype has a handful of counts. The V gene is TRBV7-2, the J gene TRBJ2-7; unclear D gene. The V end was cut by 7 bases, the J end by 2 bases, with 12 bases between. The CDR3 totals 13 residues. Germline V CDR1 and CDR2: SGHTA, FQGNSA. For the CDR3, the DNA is TGTGCCAGCACCGTCCAAAATACCTACGAGCAGTACTTC. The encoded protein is CASTVQNTYEQYF.

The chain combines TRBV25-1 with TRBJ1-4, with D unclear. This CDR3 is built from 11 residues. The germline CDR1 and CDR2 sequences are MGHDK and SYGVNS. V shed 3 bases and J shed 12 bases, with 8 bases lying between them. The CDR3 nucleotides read TGTGCCAGCAGTGATTGGGTGCAACTGTTTTTT. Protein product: CASSDWVQLFF.

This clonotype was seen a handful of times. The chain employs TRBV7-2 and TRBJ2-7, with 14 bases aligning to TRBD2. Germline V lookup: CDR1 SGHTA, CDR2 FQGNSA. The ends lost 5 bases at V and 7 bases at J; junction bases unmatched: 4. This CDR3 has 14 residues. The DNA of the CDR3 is TGTGCCAGCAGCCCGACTAGCGGGAGGGGGGAGCAGTACTTC. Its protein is CASSPTSGRGEQYF.

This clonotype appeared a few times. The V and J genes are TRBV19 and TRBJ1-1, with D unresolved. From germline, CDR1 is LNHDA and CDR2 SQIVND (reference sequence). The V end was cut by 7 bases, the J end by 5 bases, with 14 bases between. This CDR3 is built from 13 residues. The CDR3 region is CASISQFRTEAFF. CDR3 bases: TGTGCCAGTATCAGCCAGTTTCGGACTGAAGCTTTCTTT.

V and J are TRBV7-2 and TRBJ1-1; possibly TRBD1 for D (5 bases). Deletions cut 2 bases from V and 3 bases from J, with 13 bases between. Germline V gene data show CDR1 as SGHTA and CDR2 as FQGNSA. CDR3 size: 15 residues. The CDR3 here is CASSLSGQGYTEAFF. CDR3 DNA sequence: TGTGCCAGCAGCTTATCGGGGCAAGGGTACACTGAAGCTTTCTTT.

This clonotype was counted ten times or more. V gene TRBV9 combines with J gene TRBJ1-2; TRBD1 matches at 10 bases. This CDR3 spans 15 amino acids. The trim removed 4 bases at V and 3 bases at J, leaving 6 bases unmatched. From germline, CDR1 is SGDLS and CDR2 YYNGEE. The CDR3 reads CASSPRTGGDYGYTF. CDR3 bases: TGTGCCAGCAGCCCTAGGACAGGGGGTGACTATGGCTACACCTTC.

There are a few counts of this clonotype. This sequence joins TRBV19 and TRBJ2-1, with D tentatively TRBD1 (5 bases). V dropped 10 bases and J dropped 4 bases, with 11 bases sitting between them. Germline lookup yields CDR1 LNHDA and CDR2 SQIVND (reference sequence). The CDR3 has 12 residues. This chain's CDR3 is CATTSGYNEQFF. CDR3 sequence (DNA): TGTGCCACTACCTCAGGGTACAATGAGCAGTTCTTC.

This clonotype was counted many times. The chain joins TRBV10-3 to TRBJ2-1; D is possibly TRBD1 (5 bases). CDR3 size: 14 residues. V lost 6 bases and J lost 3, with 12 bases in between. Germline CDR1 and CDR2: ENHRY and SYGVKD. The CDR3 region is CAIRGREGYNEQFF. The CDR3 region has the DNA TGTGCCATCAGGGGCAGGGAAGGCTACAATGAGCAGTTCTTC.

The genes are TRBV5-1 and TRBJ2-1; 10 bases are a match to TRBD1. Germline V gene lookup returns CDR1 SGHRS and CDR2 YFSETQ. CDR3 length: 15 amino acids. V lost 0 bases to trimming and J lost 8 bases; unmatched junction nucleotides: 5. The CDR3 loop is CASSLGTGGLDEQFF. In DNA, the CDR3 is TGCGCCAGCAGCTTGGGGACAGGGGGGCTGGATGAGCAGTTCTTC.

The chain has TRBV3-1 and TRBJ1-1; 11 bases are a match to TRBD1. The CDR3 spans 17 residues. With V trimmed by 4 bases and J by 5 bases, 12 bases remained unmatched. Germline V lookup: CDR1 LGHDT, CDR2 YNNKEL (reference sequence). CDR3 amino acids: CASSRNSGQGAWTEAFF. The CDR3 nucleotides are TGTGCCAGCAGCCGGAATTCCGGACAGGGGGCCTGGACTGAAGCTTTCTTT.

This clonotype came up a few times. The CDR3 DNA reads TGTGCCAGCATCCCGGACGGCTCCGGGGAGCTGTTTTTT. Encoded protein: CASIPDGSGELFF. The J gene is TRBJ2-2, the V gene TRBV12-3 or TRBV12-4, with D unresolved. The CDR3 sequence is 13 residues long. Between the trimmed V and J ends, which lost 7 bases and 6 bases, there was a span of 12 bases.

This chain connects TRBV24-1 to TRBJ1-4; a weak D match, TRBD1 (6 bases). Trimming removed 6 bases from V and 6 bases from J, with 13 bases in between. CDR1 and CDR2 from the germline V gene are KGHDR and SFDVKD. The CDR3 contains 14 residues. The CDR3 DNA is TGTGCCACCAGTCCGGGGGGGGCCGATGAAAAACTGTTTTTT. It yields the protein CATSPGGADEKLFF.

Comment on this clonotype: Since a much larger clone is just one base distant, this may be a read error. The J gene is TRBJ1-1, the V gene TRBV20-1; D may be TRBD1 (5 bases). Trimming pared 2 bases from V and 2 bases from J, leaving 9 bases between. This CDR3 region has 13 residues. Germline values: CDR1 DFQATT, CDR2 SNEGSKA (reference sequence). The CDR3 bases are TGCAGTGCTAGATCACAGGTTAACACTGAAGCTTTCTTT. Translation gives CSARSQVNTEAFF.

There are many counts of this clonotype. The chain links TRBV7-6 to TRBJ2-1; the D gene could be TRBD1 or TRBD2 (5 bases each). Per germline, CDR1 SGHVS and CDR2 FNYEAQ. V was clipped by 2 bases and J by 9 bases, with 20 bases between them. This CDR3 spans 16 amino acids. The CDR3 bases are TGTGCCAGCAGCTTAAGCTCTGGGGACCCGCCCGGTGAGCAGTTCTTC. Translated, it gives CASSLSSGDPPGEQFF. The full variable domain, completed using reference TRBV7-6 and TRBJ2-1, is GAGVSQSPRYKVTKRGQDVALRCDPISGHVSLYWYRQALGQGPEFLTYFNYEAQQDKSGLPNDRFSAERPEGSISTLTIQRTEQRDSAMYRCASSLSSGDPPGEQFFGPGTRLTVL.

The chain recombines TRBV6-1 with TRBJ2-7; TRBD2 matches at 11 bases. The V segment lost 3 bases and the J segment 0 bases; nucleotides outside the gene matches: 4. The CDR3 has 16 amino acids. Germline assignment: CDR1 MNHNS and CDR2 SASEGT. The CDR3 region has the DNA TGTGCCAGCAGTGACCCCGGGACTAGCGGCTCCTACGAGCAGTACTTC. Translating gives CASSDPGTSGSYEQYF.

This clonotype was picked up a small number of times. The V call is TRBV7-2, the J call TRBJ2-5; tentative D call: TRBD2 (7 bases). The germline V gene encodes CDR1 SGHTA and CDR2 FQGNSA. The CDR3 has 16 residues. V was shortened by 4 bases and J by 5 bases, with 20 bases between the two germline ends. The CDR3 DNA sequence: TGTGCCAGCAGCTCGAGGAGGGGGAGGGCCGTCGAGACCCAGTACTTC. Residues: CASSSRRGRAVETQYF.

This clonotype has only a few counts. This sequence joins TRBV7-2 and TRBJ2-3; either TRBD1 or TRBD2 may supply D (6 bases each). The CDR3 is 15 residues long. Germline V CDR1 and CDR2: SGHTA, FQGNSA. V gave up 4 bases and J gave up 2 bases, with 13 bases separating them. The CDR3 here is CASSSGGGNTDTQYF. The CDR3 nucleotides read TGTGCCAGCAGCTCCGGAGGGGGAAACACAGATACGCAGTATTTT.

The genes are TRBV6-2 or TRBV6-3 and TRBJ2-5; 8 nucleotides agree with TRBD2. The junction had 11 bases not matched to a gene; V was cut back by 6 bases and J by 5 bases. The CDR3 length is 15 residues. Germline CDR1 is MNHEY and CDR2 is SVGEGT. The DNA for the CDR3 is TGTGCCAGCAGACATGCGGCGGGAGGTGTGGAGACCCAGTACTTC. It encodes CASRHAAGGVETQYF.

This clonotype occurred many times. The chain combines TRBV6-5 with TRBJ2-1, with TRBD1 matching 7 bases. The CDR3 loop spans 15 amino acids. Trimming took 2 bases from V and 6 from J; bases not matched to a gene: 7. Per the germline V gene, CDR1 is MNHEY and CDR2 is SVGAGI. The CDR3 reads CASSYAQGVINEQFF. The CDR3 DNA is TGTGCCAGCAGTTACGCGCAGGGGGTCATCAATGAGCAGTTCTTC.

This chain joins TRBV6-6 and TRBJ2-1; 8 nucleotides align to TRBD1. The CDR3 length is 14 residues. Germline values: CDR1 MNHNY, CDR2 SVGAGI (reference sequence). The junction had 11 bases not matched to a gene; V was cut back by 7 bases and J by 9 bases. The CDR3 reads CASNIGQGAAEQFF. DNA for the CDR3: TGTGCCAGCAACATTGGGCAGGGGGCGGCTGAGCAGTTCTTC.